This TCR beta chain comes out of a study of OX40 agonist ivuxolimab in advanced cancers. Study summary: Under the entry rules, prior anti-PD-1, anti-PD-L1 or anti-CTLA-4 therapy was allowed, and 40% had some.

Repertoires were generated with immunoSEQ multiplex PCR, while TCRdb's copy carries only in-frame clones and drops some. In the table there are about 160,000 clones, roughly 94% of which are singletons. Germline CDR1 and CDR2: SGHDT and YYEEEE. CDR3 size: 13 residues. V gave up 2 bases and J gave up 8 bases, with 10 bases separating them. This chain links TRBV5-6 with TRBJ1-4, with D possibly matching TRBD1 (5 bases). Material: CD4+ or CD8+ T cells sorted from blood, obtained in a trial of the OX40 agonist ivuxolimab. The clonotype originates from an adult with an advanced solid tumor such as melanoma, head and neck, liver or kidney cancer. In nucleotides, the CDR3 is TGTGCCAGCAGCTTTCCCGGGGGGGAAAAACTGTTTTTT. Amino acids: CASSFPGGEKLFF.